Presented here are 8 T cell receptor beta chains from one specimen sequenced in a study of blood T cell repertoires in COVID-19. Generated by immunoSEQ multiplex PCR, the TCRdb table keeps only in-frame clones and is missing some. The sample includes about 380,000 clones, 90% of them seen just once. The sample taken for sequencing was peripheral blood. Source of these receptors: a man younger than 30 with active or convalescent COVID-19.

The chain carries TRBV19 and TRBJ1-5, with no clear D. Trimming left V 3 bases short and J 0 bases short, with 6 bases between. The CDR3 has 14 residues. Per germline, CDR1 LNHDA and CDR2 SQIVND (reference sequence). CDR3 bases: TGTGCCAGTAGTATCAGGAATAGCAATCAGCCCCAGCATTTT. This codes for CASSIRNSNQPQHF.

J is TRBJ1-4 and V is TRBV5-1, with 9 bases aligning to TRBD1. The CDR3 length is 15 residues. In germline, CDR1 is SGHRS, CDR2 YFSETQ. V shed 3 bases, J shed 7 bases, and the junction held 7 bases outside the gene matches. CDR3 sequence: CASSSTGTGSEKLFF. In nucleotides, the CDR3 is TGCGCCAGCAGCTCCACCGGGACAGGGTCTGAAAAACTGTTTTTT. Based on the CDR3 plus reference TRBV5-1 and TRBJ1-4, the full variable domain is KAGVTQTPRYLIKTRGQQVTLSCSPISGHRSVSWYQQTPGQGLQFLFEYFSETQRNKGNFPGRFSGRQFSNSRSEMNVSTLELGDSALYLCASSSTGTGSEKLFFGSGTQLSVL.

The J gene is TRBJ1-3, the V gene TRBV7-6, with 10 bases matching TRBD1. Germline CDR1 and CDR2: SGHVS and FNYEAQ. After removal of 8 bases from V and 1 base from J, the junction contained 5 bases not matched to a gene. This CDR3 comprises 15 residues. In DNA form, the CDR3 reads TGTGCCAGCGCCCCGGGACAGGGGTCTGGAAACACCATATATTTT. It specifies CASAPGQGSGNTIYF.

The chain couples TRBV4-2 to TRBJ2-2; 7 nucleotides align to TRBD1. Germline V gene data show CDR1 as LGHNA and CDR2 as YNFKEQ. The CDR3 length is 16 residues. V gave up 3 bases and J gave up 3 bases; unmatched junction bases: 7. For the CDR3, the DNA is TGTGCCAGCAGCCACGGACAGGATCGTGACACCGGGGAGCTGTTTTTT. Its protein is CASSHGQDRDTGELFF.

The chain uses TRBV6-5 and TRBJ2-1; D unresolved. The germline V and J ends were trimmed by 6 bases and 9 bases, with 15 bases remaining between them. The CDR3 is made up of 13 amino acids. CDR1 and CDR2 (germline): MNHEY, SVGAGI. The CDR3 DNA follows: TGTGCCAGCAGCTCACGGCAGGCATCTGAGCAGTTCTTC. As protein: CASSSRQASEQFF.

The chain carries TRBV15 and TRBJ2-5; 8 nucleotides match TRBD2. This CDR3 has 14 residues. V was pared by 3 bases and J by 5 bases, with 5 bases of the junction left unmatched. The germline V gene has CDR1 LNHNV and CDR2 YYDKDF (reference sequence). The CDR3 DNA sequence: TGTGCCACCAGCAGCCGAAGCGGGGGTGAGACCCAGTACTTC. As protein: CATSSRSGGETQYF.

This rearrangement joins TRBV5-5 to TRBJ1-2; 8 bases align to TRBD1. Germline CDR1 SGHKS, CDR2 YYEKEE (reference sequence). The CDR3 consists of 12 residues. The J segment lost 14 bases and the V segment lost 4 bases, leaving 10 bases of the junction unmatched. The CDR3 here is CASSHRTGTGTF. The CDR3 DNA is TGTGCCAGCAGCCATCGGACAGGGACGGGTACCTTC.

This chain joins TRBV3-1 (or the pseudogene TRBV3-2) and TRBJ1-2; tentative D call: TRBD1 (5 bases). The CDR3 loop spans 15 amino acids. Germline lookup yields CDR1 LGHDT and CDR2 YNNKEL (reference sequence). Trimming removed 3 bases from V and 8 bases from J, with 19 bases in between. CDR3 amino acids: CASSHTTRVSYGYTF. CDR3 DNA: TGTGCCAGCAGCCACACAACCAGGGTTAGTTACGGCTACACCTTC.